This T cell receptor (beta chain) appears in the sequencing data of a study of blood T cell repertoires in COVID-19 (dated by TCRdb to about 2020). Notes on the research overall: Samples covering the acute and convalescent phases of COVID-19 were provided by collaborators in the United States, Italy and Spain. The sample metadata nearly always contained a de-identified subject ID, COVID-19 status, age in years and sex. HLA class I and class II types, where available, came from metadata supplied by the sample provider rather than from assay-based typing. The samples were drawn from the first 160 participants of the ongoing ImmuneRACE study and from more than 1,000 subjects provided by 6 global collaborators. The material from the prospective study consisted of cDNA or gDNA derived from T cells, B-cell-depleted T cells, or PBMCs. The repertoires were made available in a free public database intended to serve as a resource for research on the immune response to SARS-CoV-2. Deeply sampled blood TCRbeta repertoires from subjects exposed to, actively infected with, or recovered from COVID-19 were included in the dataset.

TCRbeta CDR3 regions were amplified from genomic DNA by means of the immunoSEQ Assay, a bias-controlled multiplex PCR. As for the authors' bioinformatics: The number of nucleated cells in each sample was estimated from the amplification of reference gene primers within the assay. Sequence reads were collapsed and filtered to measure the absolute abundance of every unique TCRbeta CDR3 rearrangement. For each sample, productive Simpson clonality was calculated as the square root of Simpson's diversity index across productive rearrangements. The source is immuneACCESS, and TCRdb retained only in-frame sequences with V and J called. Part of the clones is not carried over; for the studies checked, unresolved V genes explain less than half of this, and the remainder is unexplained. V and J calls and clone size are as listed in that table; D and trimming were resolved from the DNA. The sample table lists around 190,000 clones, approximately 84% of them with a count of one. The top ten constitute 3.2% of the sample.

With respect to this clone: Its recognized antigen is unknown. The input lacks base qualities; no much larger clone sits a single base away.

Broader findings and caveats from the paper: The quantity of clinical and demographic metadata differed by source and by participant and was supplied without curation.

CDR3 length: 17 amino acids, cysteine to phenylalanine. Kept here is only the CDR3 DNA, which spans 51 bases and is read in frame from base 1. V ends up 5 bases short and J 0 bases short, with an unmatched junction base count of 9. According to the germline V gene, CDR1 reads SNHLY and CDR2 reads FYNNEI. Enrolling through a virtual design, the prospective study's participants ranged in age from roughly 18 to 95 years and lived across around 25 United States geographic areas. Cohort assignment in the prospective study relied on participant-reported clinical history from a screening survey and a study questionnaire. For ImmuneRACE Cohort 3, a participant was defined as recovered based on two consecutive negative NP/OP PCR tests, clearance by a healthcare professional, or resolution of symptoms. Each participant in the prospective study had whole blood, serum and a nasopharyngeal or oropharyngeal swab collected by mobile phlebotomists. Prospective study participants could optionally give additional blood draws and questionnaires over an approximately 2-month period. Blood samples from the prospective study were shipped frozen or at room temperature prior to DNA extraction.

The sequence is built from TRBV2 and TRBJ1-1; a stretch of 10 junction bases matches TRBD1. Material: PBMCs or T cells enriched from blood (not recorded which). The receptor was isolated from a young woman who had recovered from COVID-19. The DNA is TGTGCCAGCAGTCACCCGACAGGGGGCAAAATGAACACTGAAGCTTTCTTT. This gives the protein CASSHPTGGKMNTEAFF.